A single sample gave rise to the 19 T cell receptor beta chains below, sequenced in a study of blood T cell repertoires in COVID-19. Assay used: immunoSEQ multiplex PCR; TCRdb lists only in-frame clones, some missing. Of roughly 70,000 clones listed, 70% to 90% were seen once; the top ten hold approximately 20%. Sequenced: peripheral blood. All receptors derive from a woman of 80 years or more with acute or convalescent COVID-19.

The V gene is TRBV7-9, the J gene TRBJ2-3, with TRBD2 identical over 7 bases. CDR1 SEHNR and CDR2 FQNEAQ come from the germline V gene (reference sequence). The CDR3 spans 15 residues. Trimming cost V 2 bases and J 5 bases; bases outside gene matches: 7. The CDR3 DNA reads as TGTGCCAGCAGCTTACCGCGGGCTAGCGGAGATACGCAGTATTTT. Protein: CASSLPRASGDTQYF.

The chain uses TRBV28 and TRBJ1-2, with D uncertain. Germline CDR1 is MDHEN and CDR2 is SYDVKM. The CDR3 extends over 14 amino acids. V shed 6 bases and J shed 2 bases, with 13 bases lying between them. This chain's CDR3 is CASRRDTVNYGYTF. The CDR3 coding sequence is TGTGCCAGCAGACGGGATACAGTCAACTATGGCTACACCTTC.

The V gene is TRBV20-1, the J gene TRBJ2-7; weak D call: TRBD2 (6 bases). The V and J ends lost 6 bases and 6 bases respectively, with 12 bases between them. This CDR3 has 11 amino acids. Per germline, CDR1 DFQATT and CDR2 SNEGSKA (reference sequence). The CDR3 loop reads CSASGFREQYF. CDR3 DNA sequence: TGCAGTGCAAGCGGGTTCCGCGAGCAGTACTTC.

The chain is built from TRBV28 and TRBJ2-3; 9 nucleotides agree with TRBD2. Germline V gene lookup returns CDR1 MDHEN and CDR2 SYDVKM. With V trimmed by 4 bases and J by 7 bases, 9 bases remained unmatched. CDR3 length equals 15 residues. The CDR3 loop reads CASSSSSGVRNTQYF. The DNA of the CDR3 is TGTGCCAGCAGTTCTTCTAGCGGGGTACGAAATACGCAGTATTTT.

The chain carries TRBV6-6 and TRBJ1-4; the match to TRBD1 covers 9 bases. Trimming removed 5 bases from V and 7 bases from J; junction bases left unmatched: 5. The CDR3 runs to 14 residues. From germline, CDR1 is MNHNY and CDR2 SVGAGI (reference sequence). In nucleotides, the CDR3 is TGTGCCAGCAGTGGACAGGGGCGGGGTGAAAAACTGTTTTTT. This codes for CASSGQGRGEKLFF.

This clone appeared a few times. The genes are TRBV6-2 or TRBV6-3 and TRBJ2-2, with 8 positions matching TRBD2. Unmatched junction bases numbered 7, after V lost 3 bases and J lost 4 bases. CDR1 is MNHEY and CDR2 is SVGEGT in the germline V gene. The CDR3 is made up of 16 amino acids. CDR3 protein: CASSYLAGGPTGELFF. The CDR3 DNA is TGTGCCAGCAGTTATCTTGCGGGAGGACCCACCGGGGAGCTGTTTTTT.

The chain uses TRBV5-1 and TRBJ1-4; D unresolved. CDR3 length: 15 residues. From germline, CDR1 is SGHRS and CDR2 YFSETQ. The germline V and J ends were trimmed by 0 bases and 0 bases, with 6 bases remaining between them. The CDR3 reads CASSLGGATNEKLFF. CDR3 DNA sequence: TGCGCCAGCAGCTTGGGCGGCGCAACTAATGAAAAACTGTTTTTT.

The rearrangement links TRBV19 to TRBJ2-7; possibly TRBD1 for D (6 bases). Germline V gene lookup returns CDR1 LNHDA and CDR2 SQIVND (reference sequence). This CDR3 contains 18 residues. Between the trimmed V and J ends, which lost 5 bases and 2 bases, there was a span of 25 bases. CDR3 bases: TGTGCCAGTAGTCAATTCAGTACAGGGAACCGTTTCCCCTACGAGCAGTACTTC. Translating it yields CASSQFSTGNRFPYEQYF.

The CDR3 loop reads CASSTSGLAGVSEQYF. CDR3 coding DNA: TGTGCCAGTAGTACCAGTGGGCTAGCGGGGGTGTCCGAGCAGTACTTC. The chain recombines TRBV19 with TRBJ2-7; 10 positions agree with TRBD2. Germline V CDR1 and CDR2: LNHDA, SQIVND (reference sequence). With 4 bases clipped from V and 6 bases from J, the junction kept 12 bases outside the gene matches. This CDR3 is built from 16 residues.

J is TRBJ2-3 and V is TRBV6-5; 10 bases agree with TRBD2. Germline V gives CDR1 MNHEY, CDR2 SVGAGI. The J segment lost 2 bases and the V segment lost 8 bases, leaving 4 bases of the junction unmatched. This CDR3 spans 14 amino acids. CDR3 sequence (DNA): TGTGCCAGCCAGCGGGGGGGGGTCACAGATACGCAGTATTTT. Translating it yields CASQRGGVTDTQYF.

This clone was found once. The rearrangement uses TRBV19 and TRBJ1-4; D is undetermined. Trimming left V 7 bases short and J 10 bases short, with 16 bases between. The CDR3 extends over 13 amino acids. The germline V gene encodes CDR1 LNHDA and CDR2 SQIVND (reference sequence). The CDR3 coding sequence is TGTGCCAGTAAGCGAAGCTCCCTCCCAAAACTGTTTTTT. Amino acid sequence: CASKRSSLPKLFF.

The V call is TRBV19, the J call TRBJ2-1; no firm D call. The CDR3 length is 15 residues. Between the trimmed V and J ends, which lost 1 base and 4 bases, there was a span of 11 bases. Germline V gives CDR1 LNHDA, CDR2 SQIVND (reference sequence). CDR3 bases: TGTGCCAGTAGTATAGTCCAGTCGATGTACAATGAGCAGTTCTTC. It encodes CASSIVQSMYNEQFF.

The chain employs TRBV5-4 and TRBJ2-1; TRBD1 matches at 7 bases. This CDR3 has 15 residues. Trimming cost V 3 bases and J 1 base; bases outside gene matches: 4. The V gene's germline CDR1 is SGHNT and CDR2 YYREEE (reference sequence). CDR3 amino acids: CASSSDRSSYNEQFF. The CDR3, as DNA: TGTGCCAGCAGCTCGGACAGGAGTTCCTACAATGAGCAGTTCTTC.

This chain links TRBV11-2 with TRBJ2-7, with TRBD1 matching 7 bases. Trimming removed 1 base from V and 1 base from J; junction bases left unmatched: 7. This CDR3 has 16 residues. CDR1 and CDR2 from the germline V gene are SGHAT and FQNNGV. CDR3 in amino acids: CASSLVPGGPSYEQYF. The DNA of the CDR3 is TGTGCCAGCAGCTTAGTCCCAGGGGGTCCTTCCTACGAGCAGTACTTC.

This clone appeared a single time. The genes are TRBV6-1 and TRBJ2-7; TRBD2 matches at 10 bases. The CDR3 spans 16 residues. V was clipped by 4 bases and J by 0 bases; unmatched bases: 6. CDR1 and CDR2 from the germline V gene are MNHNS and SASEGT. CDR3 amino acids: CASSVLAGRDSYEQYF. CDR3 DNA sequence: TGTGCCAGCAGTGTACTAGCGGGGCGGGACTCCTACGAGCAGTACTTC.

This chain connects TRBV11-2 to TRBJ2-1, with D maybe TRBD1 (6 bases). This CDR3 spans 16 amino acids. Germline V gene sequence: CDR1 SGHAT, CDR2 FQNNGV. The ends were cut back, 4 bases at V and 6 bases at J, with 19 bases in the middle. The CDR3 sequence is CASSSPTGTRFNEQFF. The CDR3 coding sequence is TGTGCCAGCAGCTCCCCGACTGGGACAAGGTTCAATGAGCAGTTCTTC.

The gene calls are TRBV7-8 and TRBJ1-1; possibly TRBD1 for D (5 bases). This CDR3 contains 15 residues. V was pared by 1 base and J by 3 bases, with 12 bases between. Germline CDR1 is SGHVS and CDR2 is FQNEAQ. This CDR3 reads CASSLEARVYTEAFF. CDR3 nucleotide sequence: TGTGCCAGCAGCTTAGAGGCCAGGGTCTACACTGAAGCTTTCTTT.

J is TRBJ1-1 and V is TRBV30; 7 bases fit TRBD1. The germline V gene encodes CDR1 GTSNPN and CDR2 SVGIG (reference sequence). The CDR3 runs 15 residues. J was trimmed by 1 base and V by 4 bases; bases with no gene match: 9. CDR3 nucleotides: TGTGCCTGGATGTTGGCGGGACAGAAGAACACTGAAGCTTTCTTT. Residues: CAWMLAGQKNTEAFF.

This clone was detected only a few times. This chain uses TRBV18 with TRBJ1-1, with D possibly matching TRBD1 (5 bases). The CDR3 consists of 13 residues. The V end was cut by 5 bases, the J end by 1 base, with 8 bases between. Germline V gene data show CDR1 as KGHSH and CDR2 as LQKENI. The chain's CDR3 is CASSVGGNTEAFF. The CDR3 DNA sequence: TGTGCCAGCTCAGTCGGGGGGAACACTGAAGCTTTCTTT.